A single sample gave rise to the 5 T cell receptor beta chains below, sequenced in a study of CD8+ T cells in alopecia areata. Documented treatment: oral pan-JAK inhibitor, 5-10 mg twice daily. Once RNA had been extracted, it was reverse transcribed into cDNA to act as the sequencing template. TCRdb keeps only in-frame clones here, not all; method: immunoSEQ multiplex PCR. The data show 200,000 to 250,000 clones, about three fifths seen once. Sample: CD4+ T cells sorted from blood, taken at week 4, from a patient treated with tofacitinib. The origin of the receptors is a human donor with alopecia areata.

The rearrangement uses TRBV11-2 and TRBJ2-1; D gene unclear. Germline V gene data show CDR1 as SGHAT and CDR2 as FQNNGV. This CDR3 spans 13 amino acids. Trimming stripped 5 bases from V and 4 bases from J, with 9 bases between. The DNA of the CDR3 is TGTGCCAGCAGCCGGAGCTCTTACAATGAGCAGTTCTTC. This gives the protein CASSRSSYNEQFF.

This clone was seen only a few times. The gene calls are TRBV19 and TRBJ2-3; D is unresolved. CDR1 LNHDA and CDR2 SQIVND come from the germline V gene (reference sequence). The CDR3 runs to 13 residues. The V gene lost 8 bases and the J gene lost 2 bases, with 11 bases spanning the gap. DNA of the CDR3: TGTGCCAGTGGGTCTGGATCCACAGATACGCAGTATTTT. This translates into CASGSGSTDTQYF. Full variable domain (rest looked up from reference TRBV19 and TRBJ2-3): DGGITQSPKYLFRKEGQNVTLSCEQNLNHDAMYWYRQDPGQGLRLIYYSQIVNDFQKGDIAEGYSVSREKKESFPLTVTSAQKNPTAFYLCASGSGSTDTQYFGPGTRLTVL.

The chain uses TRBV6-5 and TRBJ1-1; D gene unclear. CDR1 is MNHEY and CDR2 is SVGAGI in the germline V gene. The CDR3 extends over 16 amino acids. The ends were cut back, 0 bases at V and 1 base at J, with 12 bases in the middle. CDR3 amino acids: CASSYSLGSTNTEAFF. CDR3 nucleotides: TGTGCCAGCAGTTACTCACTTGGATCAACGAACACTGAAGCTTTCTTT.

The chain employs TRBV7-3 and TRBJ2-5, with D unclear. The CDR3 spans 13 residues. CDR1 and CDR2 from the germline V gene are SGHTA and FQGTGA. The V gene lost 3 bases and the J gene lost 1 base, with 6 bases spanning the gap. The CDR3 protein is CASSLGPQETQYF. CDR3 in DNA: TGTGCCAGCAGCTTGGGCCCCCAAGAGACCCAGTACTTC.

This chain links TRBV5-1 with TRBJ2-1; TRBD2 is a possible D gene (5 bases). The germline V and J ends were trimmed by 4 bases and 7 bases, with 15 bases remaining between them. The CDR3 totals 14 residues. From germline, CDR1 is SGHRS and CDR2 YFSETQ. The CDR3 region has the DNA TGCGCCAGCAGCGCAAACACCGGGATGAATGAGCAGTTCTTC. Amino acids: CASSANTGMNEQFF.